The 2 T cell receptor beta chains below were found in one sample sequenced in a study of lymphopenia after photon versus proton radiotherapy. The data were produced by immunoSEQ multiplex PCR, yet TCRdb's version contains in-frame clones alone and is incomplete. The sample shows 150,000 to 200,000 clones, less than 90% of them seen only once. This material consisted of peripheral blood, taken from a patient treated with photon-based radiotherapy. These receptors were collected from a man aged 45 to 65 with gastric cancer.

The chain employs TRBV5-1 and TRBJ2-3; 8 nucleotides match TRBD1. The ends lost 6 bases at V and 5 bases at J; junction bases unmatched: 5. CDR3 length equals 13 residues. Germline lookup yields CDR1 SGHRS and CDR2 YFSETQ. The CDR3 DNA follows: TGCGCCAGCAACAGGGGGTCGGGAGATACGCAGTATTTT. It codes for CASNRGSGDTQYF.

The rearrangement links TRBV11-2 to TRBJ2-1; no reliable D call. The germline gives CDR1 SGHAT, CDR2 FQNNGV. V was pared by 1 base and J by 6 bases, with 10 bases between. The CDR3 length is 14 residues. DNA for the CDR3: TGTGCCAGCAGCTTAGGAAGGACGGCCAATGAGCAGTTCTTC. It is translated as CASSLGRTANEQFF.